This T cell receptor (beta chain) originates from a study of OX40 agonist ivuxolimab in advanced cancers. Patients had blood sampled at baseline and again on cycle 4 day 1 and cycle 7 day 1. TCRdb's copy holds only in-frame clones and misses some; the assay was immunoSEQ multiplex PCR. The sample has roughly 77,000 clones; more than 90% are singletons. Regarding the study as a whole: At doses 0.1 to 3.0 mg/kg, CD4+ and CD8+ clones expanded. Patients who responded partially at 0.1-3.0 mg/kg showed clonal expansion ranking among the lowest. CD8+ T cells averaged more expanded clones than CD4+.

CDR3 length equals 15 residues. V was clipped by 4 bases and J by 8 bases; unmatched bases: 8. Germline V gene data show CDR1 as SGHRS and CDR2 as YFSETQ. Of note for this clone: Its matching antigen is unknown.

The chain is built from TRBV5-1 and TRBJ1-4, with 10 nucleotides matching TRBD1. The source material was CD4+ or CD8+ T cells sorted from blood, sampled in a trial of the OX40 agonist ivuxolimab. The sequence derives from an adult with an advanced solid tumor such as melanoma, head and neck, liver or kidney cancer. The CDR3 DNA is TGCGCCAGCAGCATAAGACAGGGGGCAGGGGAAAAACTGTTTTTT. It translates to CASSIRQGAGEKLFF.